One and the same sample provided the 22 T cell receptor beta chains below, sequenced in a study of CD4 T cells in relation to SARS-CoV-2 and coronaviruses. CD4+ T cells from unexposed donors were obtained before the COVID-19 pandemic (2011-2018). Measured with immunoSEQ multiplex PCR; TCRdb has only the in-frame clones, and not every one. Found here are about 59,000 clones, 80% to 90% of them singletons; the top ten hold around 1.5%. Material: memory CD4+ T cells from PBMCs. The receptors shown here come from a human donor in good health.

The chain recombines TRBV6-2 or TRBV6-3 with TRBJ1-1; D gene uncertain. The CDR3 extends over 15 amino acids. With 4 bases removed from V and 1 base from J, the gap between germline ends came to 13 bases. CDR1 is MNHEY and CDR2 is SVGEGT in the germline V gene. The CDR3 DNA follows: TGTGCCAGCAGTTCCAGACAAACGAAGAACACTGAAGCTTTCTTT. Its translation is CASSSRQTKNTEAFF.

The V call is TRBV18, the J call TRBJ2-2; D not certain. The germline V gene encodes CDR1 KGHSH and CDR2 LQKENI. With 5 bases removed from V and 3 bases from J, the gap between germline ends came to 4 bases. CDR3 length: 12 amino acids. The CDR3 here is CASSGYTGELFF. CDR3 DNA: TGTGCCAGCTCAGGTTACACCGGGGAGCTGTTTTTT.

The V and J genes are TRBV29-1 and TRBJ2-4, with D hard to call. The CDR3 contains 12 residues. The V end lost 4 bases, the J end lost 6 bases, and 10 bases lay between the germline ends. Germline CDR1 reads SQVTM; CDR2 reads ANQGSEA. The CDR3 reads CSVVTSLNIQYF. The CDR3 DNA follows: TGCAGCGTTGTAACTTCTTTAAACATTCAGTACTTC.

The CDR3 protein is CASSPRDRASEQYF. CDR3 sequence (DNA): TGTGCCAGCAGTCCAAGGGACAGGGCATCCGAGCAGTACTTC. The V call is TRBV28, the J call TRBJ2-7, with 9 bases lining up with TRBD1. CDR1 is MDHEN, CDR2 SYDVKM, per germline. This CDR3 is 14 amino acids long. The V gene end was trimmed by 5 bases and the J gene end by 6 bases; junction bases not matched to a gene: 8.

This clone was observed a few times. The genes are TRBV6-2 or TRBV6-3 and TRBJ2-7; 9 positions match TRBD2. The junction had 4 bases not matched to a gene; V was cut back by 1 base and J by 3 bases. Germline loops: CDR1 MNHEY, CDR2 SVGEGT. CDR3 size: 15 residues. The CDR3: CASSYLVTSGYEQYF. Written as DNA, the CDR3 is TGTGCCAGCAGTTACTTGGTGACTAGCGGCTACGAGCAGTACTTC.

CDR3 protein: CASSRQGLTYEQYF. CDR3 bases: TGTGCCAGTAGTCGACAGGGTCTAACCTACGAGCAGTACTTC. The chain combines TRBV19 with TRBJ2-7; 7 bases align to TRBD1. V trimming: 5 bases; J trimming: 2 bases; junction bases outside the gene matches: 6. This CDR3 region has 14 residues. CDR1 and CDR2 (germline): LNHDA, SQIVND (reference sequence).

V and J are TRBV30 and TRBJ2-7, with TRBD2 matching over 12 bases. Trimming took 0 bases from V and 6 from J; bases not matched to a gene: 3. The length of the CDR3 is 14 residues. CDR1 is GTSNPN, CDR2 SVGIG, per germline (reference sequence). The CDR3 here is CAWSVLAGGAEQYF. DNA for the CDR3: TGTGCCTGGAGTGTACTAGCGGGAGGCGCCGAGCAGTACTTC.

The V and J genes are TRBV6-5 and TRBJ1-2, with D perhaps matching TRBD1 (5 bases). V was cut by 7 bases and J by 8 bases, with 23 bases left in between. The germline gives CDR1 MNHEY, CDR2 SVGAGI. This CDR3 has 15 amino acids. The CDR3 spells CASTQLGSRDGGYTF. Written as DNA, the CDR3 is TGTGCCAGCACCCAACTAGGGTCCAGGGACGGCGGCTACACCTTC.

This clone has just one count. The CDR3 protein is CASNRGMDTQYF. CDR3 nucleotides: TGTGCCAGTAACAGGGGGATGGATACGCAGTATTTT. This chain links TRBV19 with TRBJ2-3; 8 bases match TRBD1. Germline V gene data show CDR1 as LNHDA and CDR2 as SQIVND (reference sequence). The CDR3 is 12 amino acids. J was trimmed by 6 bases and V by 7 bases; bases with no gene match: 3.

The chain links TRBV9 to TRBJ2-5; 8 bases line up with TRBD1. V lost 4 bases to trimming and J lost 3 bases; unmatched junction nucleotides: 2. The CDR3 sequence is 13 residues long. CDR1 SGDLS and CDR2 YYNGEE come from the germline V gene. CDR3: CASSQGAEETQYF. The CDR3 DNA reads as TGTGCCAGCAGCCAGGGGGCCGAAGAGACCCAGTACTTC.

The chain carries TRBV2 and TRBJ2-7; D unresolved. The CDR3 is 11 amino acids. CDR1 SNHLY and CDR2 FYNNEI come from the germline V gene. Trimming removed 2 bases at V and 4 bases at J, with 3 bases between. The CDR3 loop reads CASSEFYEQYF. The CDR3 region has the DNA TGTGCCAGCAGTGAATTTTACGAGCAGTACTTC. The variable domain in full, completed from reference TRBV2 and TRBJ2-7, reads EPEVTQTPSHQVTQMGQEVILRCVPISNHLYFYWYRQILGQKVEFLVSFYNNEISEKSEIFDDQFSVERPDGSNFTLKIRSTKLEDSAMYFCASSEFYEQYFGPGTRLTVT.

CDR3 in amino acids: CASRGTGRLGEPQHF. For the CDR3, the DNA is TGCGCCAGCAGAGGGACAGGGAGACTTGGTGAGCCCCAGCATTTT. This chain joins TRBV10-2 and TRBJ1-5; 9 bases map to TRBD1. Germline lookup yields CDR1 WSHSY and CDR2 SAAADI. With V trimmed by 6 bases and J by 8 bases, 11 bases remained unmatched. The CDR3 runs 15 residues.

This chain joins TRBV7-9 and TRBJ2-7; 7 positions agree with TRBD2. With 4 bases clipped from V and 0 bases from J, the junction kept 6 bases outside the gene matches. Germline CDR1 reads SEHNR; CDR2 reads FQNEAQ (reference sequence). The length of the CDR3 is 15 residues. The CDR3 region is CASSSRLAPSYEQYF. The CDR3, as DNA: TGTGCCAGCAGCTCTCGACTAGCCCCCTCCTACGAGCAGTACTTC.

This chain connects TRBV6-6 to TRBJ1-5; 7 nucleotides line up with TRBD1. CDR1 MNHNY and CDR2 SVGAGI come from the germline V gene (reference sequence). CDR3 size: 14 residues. The junction had 8 bases not matched to a gene; V was cut back by 5 bases and J by 7 bases. The CDR3 DNA follows: TGTGCCAGCAGTAACGAGGGGGCACAGCAGCCCCAGCATTTT. Amino acids: CASSNEGAQQPQHF.

This chain connects TRBV19 to TRBJ2-3; D gene ambiguous. Germline V gives CDR1 LNHDA, CDR2 SQIVND (reference sequence). The V gene lost 2 bases and the J gene lost 1 base, with 7 bases spanning the gap. The CDR3 has 14 amino acids. As DNA, the CDR3 is TGTGCCAGTAGTATACGACTGGGCACAGATACGCAGTATTTT. Protein: CASSIRLGTDTQYF.

The rearrangement joins TRBV7-7 to TRBJ2-5; no definite D call. The germline CDR1 and CDR2 sequences are SSHAT and FNYEAQ (reference sequence). The CDR3 has 12 residues. The ends were cut back, 1 base at V and 2 bases at J, with 2 bases in the middle. CDR3 nucleotide sequence: TGTGCCAGCAGCTTAGATCAAGAGACCCAGTACTTC. Translated, it gives CASSLDQETQYF.

This chain connects TRBV19 to TRBJ2-7; weak D call: TRBD2 (6 bases). The V end was cut by 4 bases, the J end by 5 bases, with 15 bases between. CDR1 LNHDA and CDR2 SQIVND come from the germline V gene (reference sequence). This CDR3 has 14 residues. CDR3: CASSKEGRANEQYF. Written as DNA, the CDR3 is TGTGCCAGTAGTAAGGAGGGACGGGCCAACGAGCAGTACTTC.

The chain recombines TRBV28 with TRBJ2-7, with 7 positions matching TRBD1. The CDR3 totals 14 residues. V gave up 5 bases and J gave up 3 bases; unmatched junction bases: 7. Germline CDR1 and CDR2: MDHEN and SYDVKM. The CDR3 here is CASSLVQGLYEQYF. For the CDR3, the DNA is TGTGCCAGCAGTCTCGTACAGGGGCTCTACGAGCAGTACTTC.

This clone has just a few counts. The chain has TRBV7-8 and TRBJ1-4, with TRBD1 identical over 7 bases. There are 15 residues in the CDR3. Germline CDR1 and CDR2: SGHVS and FQNEAQ. J lost 2 bases, V lost 5 bases, and 5 bases had no gene match. DNA of the CDR3: TGTGCCAGCAGCCAGACGGGACAGACTAATGAAAAACTGTTTTTT. Its translation: CASSQTGQTNEKLFF.

The rearrangement uses TRBV7-9 and TRBJ2-7, with a weak D call TRBD2 (5 bases). The CDR3 length is 11 residues. Germline loops: CDR1 SEHNR, CDR2 FQNEAQ (reference sequence). V gave up 3 bases and J gave up 7 bases, with 7 bases separating them. The CDR3: CASSFGGEQYF. DNA for the CDR3: TGTGCCAGCAGCTTCGGAGGAGAGCAGTACTTC.

In DNA, the CDR3 is TGTGCCAGCAGAATGAACAGGGCGGAGACCCAGTACTTC. Encoded protein: CASRMNRAETQYF. This chain joins TRBV12-3 or TRBV12-4 and TRBJ2-5; D perhaps matches TRBD1 (6 bases). The CDR3 runs 13 residues. V was pared by 6 bases and J by 5 bases, with 13 bases between.

The genes are TRBV5-8 and TRBJ1-2; D is ambiguous. This CDR3 is built from 13 residues. V lost 4 bases and J 4 bases, leaving 11 bases between the germline ends. CDR1 SGHTS and CDR2 YDEGEE come from the germline V gene. CDR3 in amino acids: CASSPARLYGYTF. The CDR3 coding sequence is TGTGCCAGCAGCCCGGCGCGGCTCTATGGCTACACCTTC.